The 10 T cell receptor beta chains below were found in one sample sequenced in a study of blood T cell repertoires in COVID-19 (dated by TCRdb to the early 2020s). Receptor amplification or capture employed the immunoSEQ multiplex PCR assay. What TCRdb holds here is the immuneACCESS table cut down to in-frame rearrangements. Part of the clones is not present; checked against another copy, under half of the missing clones reflect an unresolved V gene, and the others are unexplained. The sample includes over 250,000 clones, with about 91% observed a single time. The top ten clones comprise 2.6% of the sample. The sequencing input was peripheral blood. These receptors all stem from a person aged 18 to 29 with COVID-19, enrolled during active disease.

The CDR3 region is CASSVDLRAQYF. For the CDR3, the DNA is TGTGCCAGCAGCGTAGATCTCCGGGCCCAGTACTTC. This rearrangement joins TRBV9 to TRBJ2-5; D not resolved. Trimming shortened V by 0 bases and J by 9 bases, and 9 bases separated the two germline ends. In germline, CDR1 is SGDLS, CDR2 YYNGEE. The CDR3 spans 12 residues.

The chain has TRBV19 and TRBJ1-2, with a possible D match to TRBD1 (6 bases). Between the trimmed V and J ends, which lost 2 bases and 6 bases, there was a span of 13 bases. Germline-derived CDR1 and CDR2 are LNHDA and SQIVND (reference sequence). The CDR3 covers 14 residues. The DNA of the CDR3 is TGTGCCAGTAGTATAATCGGGGGGGGCCATGGCTACACCTTC. Translated, it gives CASSIIGGGHGYTF.

This clone was seen a few times. The chain combines TRBV4-2 with TRBJ2-5, with 8 bases lining up with TRBD1. Germline V gene lookup returns CDR1 LGHNA and CDR2 YNFKEQ. With V trimmed by 5 bases and J by 5 bases, 7 bases remained unmatched. CDR3 size: 14 residues. CDR3 sequence: CASSSAGGGETQYF. The DNA for the CDR3 is TGTGCCAGCAGCAGCGCAGGGGGCGGGGAGACCCAGTACTTC.

The CDR3 DNA sequence: TGTGCCAGCAGTGAAGGTGGGACAGGGGCTAACGAGCAGTACTTC. Protein sequence: CASSEGGTGANEQYF. This rearrangement joins TRBV6-1 to TRBJ2-7; 10 bases match TRBD1. After removal of 1 base from V and 5 bases from J, the junction contained 5 bases not matched to a gene. This CDR3 contains 15 residues. Germline V CDR1 and CDR2: MNHNS, SASEGT.

This chain links TRBV11-3 with TRBJ2-4; no reliable D call. The CDR3 covers 13 residues. V dropped 8 bases and J dropped 0 bases, with 8 bases sitting between them. The germline V gene encodes CDR1 SGHNT and CDR2 YENEEA. CDR3 nucleotide sequence: TGTGCCAGCGTCGGGTTAGCCAAAAACATTCAGTACTTC. Its protein product is CASVGLAKNIQYF.

V gene TRBV5-1 combines with J gene TRBJ2-5; 10 bases agree with TRBD1. Germline V gene data show CDR1 as SGHRS and CDR2 as YFSETQ. Trimming removed 5 bases from V and 5 bases from J; junction bases left unmatched: 9. This CDR3 spans 15 amino acids. This CDR3 reads CASRELTGGAETQYF. The CDR3 region has the DNA TGCGCCAGCAGGGAGTTGACAGGGGGCGCGGAGACCCAGTACTTC.

The V call is TRBV7-9, the J call TRBJ2-3; TRBD1 matches at 7 bases. Looked up from germline, CDR1 is SEHNR and CDR2 is FQNEAQ (reference sequence). V shed 2 bases and J 2 bases; nucleotides not matched to a gene: 10. This CDR3 spans 17 amino acids. This CDR3 reads CASSLSGSDRVTDTQYF. The CDR3 region has the DNA TGTGCCAGCAGCTTATCTGGGAGTGACAGGGTCACAGATACGCAGTATTTT.

The genes are TRBV6-6 and TRBJ1-5; TRBD1 agrees at 10 bases. Looked up from germline, CDR1 is MNHNY and CDR2 is SVGAGI (reference sequence). The CDR3 runs 16 residues. V lost 0 bases to trimming and J lost 1 base; unmatched junction nucleotides: 0. CDR3 DNA: TGTGCCAGCAGTTACTCGGGACAGGGGAGCAATCAGCCCCAGCATTTT. Residues: CASSYSGQGSNQPQHF.

The chain couples TRBV15 to TRBJ1-3; no reliable D call. Per the germline V gene, CDR1 is LNHNV and CDR2 is YYDKDF (reference sequence). Between the trimmed V and J ends, which lost 0 bases and 2 bases, there was a span of 8 bases. The CDR3 has 15 residues. The CDR3 loop is CATSRDELPGNTIYF. The CDR3 DNA sequence: TGTGCCACCAGCAGAGATGAACTGCCTGGAAACACCATATATTTT.

This chain joins TRBV5-4 and TRBJ2-1; D is possibly TRBD2 (6 bases). V dropped 4 bases and J dropped 0 bases, with 11 bases sitting between them. Germline V CDR1 and CDR2: SGHNT, YYREEE (reference sequence). The CDR3 has 15 residues. DNA for the CDR3: TGTGCCAGCAGCCGGGACTCAAGCTCCTACAATGAGCAGTTCTTC. Its translation is CASSRDSSSYNEQFF.